These 30 T cell receptor beta chains were all obtained from the same sample, sequenced in a study of T cell responses to AZD1222 COVID-19 vaccine. Profiled with immunoSEQ multiplex PCR; TCRdb holds only in-frame clones, not every one. The repertoire holds more than 250,000 clones, 80% to 95% seen once, with about 0.5% in the top ten. The sequencing used peripheral blood, collected on day 0 of AZD1222 vaccination. Source of these receptors: an adult in good health.

The V and J genes are TRBV19 and TRBJ1-2; D is unclear. Trimming stripped 6 bases from V and 2 bases from J, with 7 bases between. There are 12 residues in the CDR3. Germline CDR1 is LNHDA and CDR2 is SQIVND (reference sequence). Here the CDR3 reads CASRLRNYGYTF. The CDR3 DNA sequence: TGTGCCAGTAGGCTCCGGAACTATGGCTACACCTTC.

The chain joins TRBV12-5 to TRBJ2-1; 8 nucleotides match TRBD2. Germline CDR1 reads LGHNT; CDR2 reads FRNRAP. This CDR3 comprises 15 residues. V lost 3 bases and J lost 10; bases outside the gene matches: 11. The CDR3 region is CASGFRSLAGREQFF. The CDR3 DNA reads as TGTGCTAGTGGTTTTAGGTCTTTAGCGGGACGCGAGCAGTTCTTC.

With regard to this clone: The same CDR3 is also encoded by other DNA sequences in this sample. V gene TRBV7-2 combines with J gene TRBJ2-2; no firm D call. Germline CDR1 reads SGHTA; CDR2 reads FQGNSA. This CDR3 comprises 13 residues. V was trimmed by 1 base and J by 7 bases, leaving 7 bases between them. CDR3 protein: CASSLVRSGELFF. The CDR3 nucleotides read TGTGCCAGCAGCTTAGTGCGTAGCGGGGAGCTGTTTTTT.

The chain has TRBV7-3 and TRBJ2-5, with 7 bases aligning to TRBD2. This CDR3 spans 15 amino acids. Trimming cost V 4 bases and J 2 bases; bases outside gene matches: 7. Germline-derived CDR1 and CDR2 are SGHTA and FQGTGA. CDR3 bases: TGTGCCAGCAGCTCCCAGCCGGGGGGTCAAGAGACCCAGTACTTC. Protein sequence: CASSSQPGGQETQYF.

The sample holds one count of this clone. The chain couples TRBV6-5 to TRBJ2-1, with a possible D match to TRBD2 (6 bases). Germline V lookup: CDR1 MNHEY, CDR2 SVGAGI. This CDR3 has 11 residues. V lost 5 bases, J lost 8 bases, and 7 bases lay in between. The CDR3 reads CASSRRDEQFF. The CDR3, as DNA: TGTGCCAGCAGTAGGAGGGATGAGCAGTTCTTC.

This chain joins TRBV2 and TRBJ2-3; the match to TRBD1 covers 7 bases. J gave up 1 base and V 6 bases, and 7 bases lay outside the gene matches. The CDR3 spans 15 residues. CDR1 SNHLY and CDR2 FYNNEI come from the germline V gene. The CDR3 DNA follows: TGTGCCAGCAGAAGTCAGGGGGTTCGCACAGATACGCAGTATTTT. Translation gives CASRSQGVRTDTQYF.

The V and J genes are TRBV27 and TRBJ1-6, with TRBD1 matching 10 bases. V was clipped by 6 bases and J by 8 bases; unmatched bases: 10. CDR1 is MNHEY and CDR2 is SMNVEV in the germline V gene (reference sequence). The CDR3 is 16 residues long. CDR3 in DNA: TGTGCCAGCAGCCTACGGACAGGGGGGACTTATTCACCCCTCCACTTT. As protein: CASSLRTGGTYSPLHF.

This rearrangement joins TRBV18 to TRBJ2-2; the D gene is possibly TRBD1 (5 bases). In germline, CDR1 is KGHSH, CDR2 LQKENI. V gave up 5 bases and J gave up 2 bases, with 9 bases separating them. CDR3 length: 14 residues. This CDR3 reads CASSDRGNTGELFF. The CDR3 DNA is TGTGCCAGCTCAGACAGAGGTAACACCGGGGAGCTGTTTTTT.

This clone was seen once. The rearrangement joins TRBV29-1 to TRBJ1-4; no reliable D call. This CDR3 is 14 amino acids long. Germline-derived CDR1 and CDR2 are SQVTM and ANQGSEA. With 7 bases removed from V and 4 bases from J, the gap between germline ends came to 16 bases. CDR3 region: CSASLMLGNEKLFF. The CDR3 nucleotides are TGCAGCGCGTCCTTGATGCTGGGTAATGAAAAACTGTTTTTT.

This clone was recorded only once. The chain links TRBV19 to TRBJ1-3; D is undetermined. The germline V and J ends were trimmed by 3 bases and 4 bases, with 13 bases remaining between them. This CDR3 contains 15 residues. Per germline, CDR1 LNHDA and CDR2 SQIVND (reference sequence). The CDR3 DNA follows: TGTGCCAGTAGTATCGGAGAGATTGGAGGAAACACCATATATTTT. Its translation: CASSIGEIGGNTIYF.

The V and J genes are TRBV27 and TRBJ1-2; the match to TRBD1 covers 10 bases. The CDR3 length is 14 residues. V was pared by 3 bases and J by 8 bases, with 6 bases of the junction left unmatched. Germline V CDR1 and CDR2: MNHEY, SMNVEV (reference sequence). The CDR3 DNA reads as TGTGCCAGCAGTTTTCGACAGGGGGCAGGGGGCTACACCTTC. Translated, it gives CASSFRQGAGGYTF.

The V and J genes are TRBV27 and TRBJ2-7; TRBD2 matches 13 bases. V shed 1 base and J 5 bases; nucleotides not matched to a gene: 5. Germline CDR1 is MNHEY and CDR2 is SMNVEV (reference sequence). The CDR3 runs 16 residues. The CDR3 region is CASSLLPGLAGNEQYF. In DNA form, the CDR3 reads TGTGCCAGCAGTTTATTGCCGGGACTAGCGGGAAACGAGCAGTACTTC.

The chain employs TRBV6-4 and TRBJ2-6; no clear D gene. The V gene's germline CDR1 is MRHNA and CDR2 SNTAGT. The CDR3 loop spans 17 amino acids. Trimming shortened V by 6 bases and J by 3 bases, and 18 bases separated the two germline ends. The CDR3 protein is CASSPYPVRVGANVLTF. DNA for the CDR3: TGTGCCAGCAGCCCCTACCCTGTAAGGGTTGGGGCCAACGTCCTGACTTTC.

The genes are TRBV2 and TRBJ1-2; maybe TRBD1 (6 bases). CDR1 is SNHLY, CDR2 FYNNEI, per germline. Trimming took 1 base from V and 1 from J, leaving 10 bases between them. This CDR3 spans 15 amino acids. CDR3 residues: CASSEDREVNYGYTF. For the CDR3, the DNA is TGTGCCAGCAGTGAAGACAGGGAGGTTAACTATGGCTACACCTTC.

The chain has TRBV2 and TRBJ2-5, with 7 bases that match TRBD1. From germline, CDR1 is SNHLY and CDR2 FYNNEI. Germline trimming cut 3 bases from V and 5 bases from J; bases unmatched to any gene: 6. The CDR3 runs to 14 residues. CDR3 sequence reads: CASSERGLGETQYF. CDR3 in DNA: TGTGCCAGCAGTGAGAGGGGGCTGGGGGAGACCCAGTACTTC. Based on the CDR3 plus reference TRBV2 and TRBJ2-5, the full variable domain is EPEVTQTPSHQVTQMGQEVILRCVPISNHLYFYWYRQILGQKVEFLVSFYNNEISEKSEIFDDQFSVERPDGSNFTLKIRSTKLEDSAMYFCASSERGLGETQYFGPGTRLLVL.

V gene TRBV7-9 combines with J gene TRBJ1-2; D gene uncertain. V was clipped by 5 bases and J by 8 bases, with 9 bases between them. CDR3 length: 11 amino acids. CDR1 is SEHNR, CDR2 FQNEAQ, per germline (reference sequence). The DNA for the CDR3 is TGTGCCAGCAGCGCTGACTGGGGCTACACCTTC. Translating it yields CASSADWGYTF.

The chain has TRBV28 and TRBJ1-6; TRBD1 is a possible D gene (6 bases). The germline V and J ends were trimmed by 7 bases and 9 bases, with 13 bases remaining between them. Germline CDR1 is MDHEN and CDR2 is SYDVKM. This CDR3 is 13 amino acids long. This CDR3 is CASTPGGISPLHF. The CDR3 bases are TGTGCCAGCACCCCCGGGGGCATTTCACCCCTCCACTTT.

The genes are TRBV12-3 or TRBV12-4 and TRBJ2-5, with TRBD1 matching over 7 bases. The V gene end was trimmed by 10 bases and the J gene end by 3 bases; junction bases not matched to a gene: 8. This CDR3 is built from 13 residues. The DNA of the CDR3 is TGTGCCATATCGAGGGGGCGCGAAGAGACCCAGTACTTC. Amino acid sequence: CAISRGREETQYF.

The V gene is TRBV27, the J gene TRBJ2-1, with 7 bases fitting TRBD2. CDR1 and CDR2 from the germline V gene are MNHEY and SMNVEV (reference sequence). Unmatched junction bases numbered 11, after V lost 5 bases and J lost 10 bases. The CDR3 is 14 residues long. The chain's CDR3 is CASSPAGVTGEQFF. CDR3 nucleotide sequence: TGTGCCAGCAGTCCGGCGGGAGTCACGGGGGAGCAGTTCTTC.

The rearrangement joins TRBV28 to TRBJ1-4, with D possibly matching TRBD1 (5 bases). Germline CDR1 MDHEN, CDR2 SYDVKM. The germline V and J ends were trimmed by 7 bases and 4 bases, with 13 bases remaining between them. This CDR3 region has 14 residues. The CDR3: CASIEGLYNEKLFF. Written as DNA, the CDR3 is TGTGCCAGCATCGAGGGGCTGTATAATGAAAAACTGTTTTTT.

In DNA form, the CDR3 reads TGTGCCAGTGGAGAGGTTGAGCAGTTCTTC. Residues: CASGEVEQFF. V gene TRBV7-8 combines with J gene TRBJ2-1; D remains unclear. Germline lookup yields CDR1 SGHVS and CDR2 FQNEAQ. This CDR3 is built from 10 residues. Trimming removed 9 bases at V and 9 bases at J, with 9 bases between.

The CDR3 DNA reads TGTGCCAGCAGTTGGGGACAGGGGAACACCGGGGAGCTGTTTTTT. It translates to CASSWGQGNTGELFF. The chain uses TRBV11-1 and TRBJ2-2; 9 bases are a match to TRBD1. The CDR3 has 15 residues. Looked up from germline, CDR1 is SGHAT and CDR2 is FQDESV (reference sequence). With 6 bases clipped from V and 1 base from J, the junction kept 3 bases outside the gene matches.

This chain links TRBV28 with TRBJ1-6; D possibly corresponds to TRBD1 (5 bases). In germline, CDR1 is MDHEN, CDR2 SYDVKM. The CDR3 runs 13 residues. The V end was cut by 5 bases, the J end by 7 bases, with 9 bases between. CDR3 DNA: TGTGCCAGCAGTCCTGGGGGGAATTCACCCCTCCACTTT. Amino acid sequence: CASSPGGNSPLHF.

The V call is TRBV28, the J call TRBJ1-4; no firm D call. There are 17 residues in the CDR3. The V end lost 10 bases, the J end lost 3 bases, and 24 bases lay between the germline ends. The germline V gene encodes CDR1 MDHEN and CDR2 SYDVKM. The CDR3: CATSPGLSRRANEKLFF. Here the CDR3 DNA reads TGTGCCACCTCCCCCGGGCTCTCCCGTAGAGCTAATGAAAAACTGTTTTTT.

V gene TRBV2 combines with J gene TRBJ2-5; weak D call: TRBD1 (6 bases). Trimming shortened V by 5 bases and J by 5 bases, and 12 bases separated the two germline ends. The CDR3 runs 13 residues. Germline V lookup: CDR1 SNHLY, CDR2 FYNNEI. CDR3 sequence: CASSFGGGETQYF. DNA of the CDR3: TGTGCCAGCAGTTTTGGGGGCGGCGAGACCCAGTACTTC. Complete variable domain (other parts from reference TRBV2 and TRBJ2-5): EPEVTQTPSHQVTQMGQEVILRCVPISNHLYFYWYRQILGQKVEFLVSFYNNEISEKSEIFDDQFSVERPDGSNFTLKIRSTKLEDSAMYFCASSFGGGETQYFGPGTRLLVL.

This clone has a handful of counts. The chain joins TRBV18 to TRBJ2-7; D gene uncertain. Germline V gene lookup returns CDR1 KGHSH and CDR2 LQKENI. V lost 3 bases and J 0 bases, leaving 12 bases between the germline ends. The CDR3 sequence is 15 residues long. This chain's CDR3 is CASSPTQTLSYEQYF. In DNA, the CDR3 is TGTGCCAGCTCACCTACCCAGACACTCTCCTACGAGCAGTACTTC.

The chain is built from TRBV6-5 and TRBJ1-2, with 7 nucleotides matching TRBD1. J gave up 8 bases and V 6 bases, and 6 bases lay outside the gene matches. Germline CDR1 reads MNHEY; CDR2 reads SVGAGI. The CDR3 consists of 12 residues. CDR3 sequence: CASSQGEGGYTF. The CDR3 coding sequence is TGTGCCAGCAGCCAGGGGGAAGGCGGCTACACCTTC.

The chain couples TRBV3-1 (or the pseudogene TRBV3-2) to TRBJ2-7; no clear D gene. Germline V lookup: CDR1 LGHDT, CDR2 YNNKEL (reference sequence). Deletions cut 4 bases from V and 3 bases from J, with 16 bases between. The CDR3 runs 15 residues. CDR3 coding DNA: TGTGCCAGCAGCCGGAACACCGGGTCCTACTACGAGCAGTACTTC. It codes for CASSRNTGSYYEQYF.

V usage is TRBV28 and J usage is TRBJ1-1, with D possibly TRBD1 on 6 matching bases. Germline values: CDR1 MDHEN, CDR2 SYDVKM. With 4 bases removed from V and 3 bases from J, the gap between germline ends came to 15 bases. The length of the CDR3 is 15 residues. DNA of the CDR3: TGTGCCAGCAGTTACTGGGGGGCGCCGGACACTGAAGCTTTCTTT. This translates into CASSYWGAPDTEAFF.

This sequence joins TRBV27 and TRBJ2-1; D call uncertain. CDR1 and CDR2 (germline): MNHEY, SMNVEV (reference sequence). The CDR3 contains 15 residues. V was pared by 0 bases and J by 2 bases, with 8 bases between. CDR3 residues: CASSLSLPTYNEQFF. The CDR3 bases are TGTGCCAGCAGTTTATCGCTGCCCACCTACAATGAGCAGTTCTTC.